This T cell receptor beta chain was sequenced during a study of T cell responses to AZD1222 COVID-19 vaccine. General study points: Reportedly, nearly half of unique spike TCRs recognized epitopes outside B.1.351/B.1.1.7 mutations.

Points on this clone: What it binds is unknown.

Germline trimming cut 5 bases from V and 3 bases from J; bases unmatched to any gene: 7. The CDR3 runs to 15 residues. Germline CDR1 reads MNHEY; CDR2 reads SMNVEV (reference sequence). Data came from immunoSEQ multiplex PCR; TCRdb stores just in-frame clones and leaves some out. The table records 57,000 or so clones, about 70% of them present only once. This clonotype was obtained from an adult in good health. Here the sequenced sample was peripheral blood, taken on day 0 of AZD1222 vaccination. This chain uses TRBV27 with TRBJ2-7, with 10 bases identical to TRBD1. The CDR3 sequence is CASSPTRTGGYEQYF. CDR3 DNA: TGTGCCAGCAGTCCAACACGGACAGGGGGCTACGAGCAGTACTTC.